The clone carrying this T cell receptor (beta chain) has a single count. The V end lost 4 bases, the J end lost 5 bases, and 16 bases lay between the germline ends. Germline CDR1 and CDR2: SGHTS and YDEGEE. The CDR3 is 15 amino acids. This specimen comes from a study of blood T cell repertoires in COVID-19. Profiled with immunoSEQ multiplex PCR; TCRdb holds only in-frame clones, not every one. The data contain 200,000 to 250,000 clones, 65% to 85% of them singletons. The V call is TRBV5-8, the J call TRBJ1-5; possibly TRBD1 for D (5 bases). Sequencing was carried out using PBMCs or T cells enriched from blood (not recorded which). The origin of this receptor is a woman aged 55-69 years who had recovered from COVID-19. The CDR3 here is CASSPGEGRDQPQHF. For the CDR3, the DNA is TGTGCCAGCAGCCCGGGAGAGGGACGGGATCAGCCCCAGCATTTT.